Listed below are T cell receptor beta chains from one sample, sequenced in a study of OX40 agonist ivuxolimab in advanced cancers. Sequenced by immunoSEQ multiplex PCR; TCRdb stores in-frame clones only, minus some. The profile shows some 19,000 clones, 65% to 85% of them singletons. The sequencing used CD4+ or CD8+ T cells sorted from blood, collected in a trial of the OX40 agonist ivuxolimab. Receptors were obtained from an adult with an advanced solid tumor such as melanoma, head and neck, liver or kidney cancer. CDR3s include the opening cysteine and the closing phenylalanine or tryptophan. Fields, in order: clone size, D gene, J gene, V gene, CDR3 DNA, CDR3 protein. The D gene is left open where the match is weak. The size of a clone is reported for some rows only, either as once, few or many, or as a class for expanded clones.

clone size: once; D gene: NA; J gene: TRBJ2-1; V gene: TRBV27; CDR3 DNA: TGTGCCAGCAGTGTCTTTCGGGACAATGAGCAGTTCTTC; CDR3 protein: CASSVFRDNEQFF
clone size: once; D gene: TRBD1; J gene: TRBJ1-1; V gene: TRBV5-6; CDR3 DNA: TGTGCCAGCAGCAACCGAGGGGGCCAGGACACTGAAGCTTTCTTT; CDR3 protein: CASSNRGGQDTEAFF
clone size: medium-sized; D gene: TRBD1; J gene: TRBJ2-5; V gene: TRBV27; CDR3 DNA: TGTGCCAGCAAAGGACCCCATCAGGGGGCCCGGGAGACCCAGTACTTC; CDR3 protein: CASKGPHQGARETQYF
clone size: once; D gene: NA; J gene: TRBJ2-3; V gene: TRBV9; CDR3 DNA: TGTGCCAGCAACGGCGGGTCGATAGATACGCAGTATTTT; CDR3 protein: CASNGGSIDTQYF
clone size: NA; D gene: NA; J gene: TRBJ2-1; V gene: TRBV7-9; CDR3 DNA: TGTGCCAGCAGCCAAAGACTAGGGAATGAGCAGTTCTTC; CDR3 protein: CASSQRLGNEQFF
clone size: few; D gene: NA; J gene: TRBJ2-5; V gene: TRBV7-9; CDR3 DNA: TGTGCCAGCAGCTTATCCGGGGAGACCCAGTACTTC; CDR3 protein: CASSLSGETQYF
clone size: NA; D gene: TRBD1; J gene: TRBJ2-3; V gene: TRBV10-3; CDR3 DNA: TGTGCCATCGGTAGGGACAGAAGCACAGATACGCAGTATTTT; CDR3 protein: CAIGRDRSTDTQYF
clone size: NA; D gene: TRBD2; J gene: TRBJ2-1; V gene: TRBV7-9; CDR3 DNA: TGTGCCAGCACCCCGCCGGGACTAGCGTCCTACAATGAGCAGTTCTTC; CDR3 protein: CASTPPGLASYNEQFF
clone size: NA; D gene: NA; J gene: TRBJ2-1; V gene: TRBV27; CDR3 DNA: TGTGCCAGCAGTTTATCCCAGCGGCAGAGCTCCTACAATGAGCAGTTCTTC; CDR3 protein: CASSLSQRQSSYNEQFF
clone size: many; D gene: NA; J gene: TRBJ1-2; V gene: TRBV29-1; CDR3 DNA: TGCAGCGTGGCAGCCAGCGATCTTAACTATGGCTACACCTTC; CDR3 protein: CSVAASDLNYGYTF
clone size: NA; D gene: NA; J gene: TRBJ1-2; V gene: TRBV4-1; CDR3 DNA: TGCGCCAGCAGCCCCGCGGTGGTCTCCAATGGCTACACCTTC; CDR3 protein: CASSPAVVSNGYTF
clone size: few; D gene: NA; J gene: TRBJ2-3; V gene: TRBV5-4; CDR3 DNA: TGTGCCAGCAGCTTGGGTTTCGCGGGTACCCTCTTCACAGATACGCAGTATTTT; CDR3 protein: CASSLGFAGTLFTDTQYF
clone size: NA; D gene: NA; J gene: TRBJ2-3; V gene: TRBV27; CDR3 DNA: TGTGCCAGCAGTTTGGCCCCAGATACGCAGTATTTT; CDR3 protein: CASSLAPDTQYF
clone size: NA; D gene: NA; J gene: TRBJ2-3; V gene: TRBV11-2; CDR3 DNA: TGTGCCAGCAGCTTAACCCCGGCCAGCACAGATACGCAGTATTTT; CDR3 protein: CASSLTPASTDTQYF
clone size: NA; D gene: TRBD1; J gene: TRBJ2-7; V gene: TRBV7-9; CDR3 DNA: TGTGCCAGCAGCCCGGGACAGGCCGCCTACGAGCAGTACTTC; CDR3 protein: CASSPGQAAYEQYF
clone size: NA; D gene: NA; J gene: TRBJ1-2; V gene: TRBV27; CDR3 DNA: TGTGCCAGCAGTTTATCCACGGGATTTGGAGGCTACACCTTC; CDR3 protein: CASSLSTGFGGYTF
clone size: NA; D gene: NA; J gene: TRBJ1-5; V gene: TRBV11-2; CDR3 DNA: TGTGCCAGCAGCTTAGGGGCGTTTGGTCAGCCCCAGCATTTT; CDR3 protein: CASSLGAFGQPQHF
clone size: NA; D gene: TRBD2; J gene: TRBJ2-1; V gene: TRBV5-1; CDR3 DNA: TGCGCCACCCGGGACTACTCATACAATGAGCAGTTCTTC; CDR3 protein: CATRDYSYNEQFF
clone size: many; D gene: TRBD1; J gene: TRBJ2-7; V gene: TRBV11-1; CDR3 DNA: TGTGCCAGCAGCCATCCGGGACAGACGCAGTACTTC; CDR3 protein: CASSHPGQTQYF
clone size: NA; D gene: NA; J gene: TRBJ2-7; V gene: TRBV5-5; CDR3 DNA: TGTGCCAGCCATACCGGGGGATCCGAGCAGTACTTC; CDR3 protein: CASHTGGSEQYF
clone size: NA; D gene: NA; J gene: TRBJ2-5; V gene: TRBV5-1; CDR3 DNA: TGCGCCAGCCAACGGGACTTCCTGGGGGAGACCCAGTACTTC; CDR3 protein: CASQRDFLGETQYF
clone size: NA; D gene: NA; J gene: TRBJ1-1; V gene: TRBV4-2; CDR3 DNA: TGTGCCAGCAGCCCTGAAGGGATGACTGAAGCTTTCTTT; CDR3 protein: CASSPEGMTEAFF
clone size: medium-sized; D gene: NA; J gene: TRBJ1-6; V gene: TRBV5-6; CDR3 DNA: TGTGCCAGCAGCTTGGGCTCGCATTCACCCCTCCACTTT; CDR3 protein: CASSLGSHSPLHF
clone size: NA; D gene: NA; J gene: TRBJ1-1; V gene: TRBV11-2; CDR3 DNA: TGTGCCAGCAGCCCCAGTCTGAACACTGAAGCTTTCTTT; CDR3 protein: CASSPSLNTEAFF
clone size: NA; D gene: TRBD2; J gene: TRBJ2-7; V gene: TRBV14; CDR3 DNA: TGTGCCAGCAGCCCTCAGCGGGAGAAGTACGAGCAGTACTTC; CDR3 protein: CASSPQREKYEQYF
clone size: NA; D gene: NA; J gene: TRBJ2-7; V gene: TRBV29-1; CDR3 DNA: TGCAGCGTAGAGACACAGGGAGCCGAGCAGTACTTC; CDR3 protein: CSVETQGAEQYF
clone size: NA; D gene: NA; J gene: TRBJ1-5; V gene: TRBV4-3; CDR3 DNA: TGCGCCAGCAGCCAAATACAGGGTAGCAATCAGCCCCAGCATTTT; CDR3 protein: CASSQIQGSNQPQHF
clone size: NA; D gene: NA; J gene: TRBJ2-3; V gene: TRBV9; CDR3 DNA: TGTGCCAGCAGCGAGGGGGGGCACCGGAGGGCAGATACGCAGTATTTT; CDR3 protein: CASSEGGHRRADTQYF
clone size: NA; D gene: NA; J gene: TRBJ2-5; V gene: TRBV9; CDR3 DNA: TGTGCCAGCAGCGCCGGAGAGGGGGGCATCCAAGAGACCCAGTACTTC; CDR3 protein: CASSAGEGGIQETQYF
clone size: NA; D gene: NA; J gene: TRBJ2-2; V gene: TRBV27; CDR3 DNA: TGTGCCAGCAGGCAGGGGCCCCTGTCCGGGGAGCTGTTTTTT; CDR3 protein: CASRQGPLSGELFF
clone size: NA; D gene: NA; J gene: TRBJ2-5; V gene: TRBV7-9; CDR3 DNA: TGTGCCAGTGAAATATGGGAGAGTCAAGAGACCCAGTACTTC; CDR3 protein: CASEIWESQETQYF
clone size: NA; D gene: NA; J gene: TRBJ1-6; V gene: TRBV19; CDR3 DNA: TGTGCCAGTAGTATGGCAGGAAGGAATTCACCCCTCCACTTT; CDR3 protein: CASSMAGRNSPLHF
clone size: NA; D gene: TRBD1; J gene: TRBJ1-5; V gene: TRBV11-2; CDR3 DNA: TGTGCCAGCAGCTTAGATCCGGGACAGGGGATGGGTGGTAATCAGCCCCAGCATTTT; CDR3 protein: CASSLDPGQGMGGNQPQHF
clone size: NA; D gene: NA; J gene: TRBJ2-7; V gene: TRBV25-1; CDR3 DNA: TGTGCCAGCAGTGAATATAAGGAGGAGCAGTACTTC; CDR3 protein: CASSEYKEEQYF
clone size: few; D gene: NA; J gene: TRBJ1-6; V gene: TRBV6-4; CDR3 DNA: TGTGCCAGCAGTGAGGGCAGTAATTCACCCCTCCACTTT; CDR3 protein: CASSEGSNSPLHF
clone size: NA; D gene: NA; J gene: TRBJ2-7; V gene: TRBV10-2; CDR3 DNA: TGCGCCAGCAGTTCCGGACGGGCCAACGAGCAGTACTTC; CDR3 protein: CASSSGRANEQYF
clone size: NA; D gene: TRBD1; J gene: TRBJ1-2; V gene: TRBV9; CDR3 DNA: TGTGCCAGCACCCAGACAGGGGGCGGCTATGGCTACACCTTC; CDR3 protein: CASTQTGGGYGYTF
clone size: NA; D gene: NA; J gene: TRBJ2-1; V gene: TRBV6-4; CDR3 DNA: TGTGCCAGCAGTGACTCCCAGGAAACAAGGAATGAGCAGTTCTTC; CDR3 protein: CASSDSQETRNEQFF
clone size: medium-sized; D gene: NA; J gene: TRBJ1-4; V gene: TRBV4-3; CDR3 DNA: TGCGCCAGCAGCCAAGATTACAGCAGTAATGAAAAACTGTTTTTT; CDR3 protein: CASSQDYSSNEKLFF
clone size: NA; D gene: NA; J gene: TRBJ2-1; V gene: TRBV7-3; CDR3 DNA: TGTGCCAGCAGCTTAGCTCTATACAATGAGCAGTTCTTC; CDR3 protein: CASSLALYNEQFF
clone size: few; D gene: NA; J gene: TRBJ1-3; V gene: TRBV5-1; CDR3 DNA: TGCGCCAGCAGCCCCACAGAGTCCGGCTCTGGAAACACCATATATTTT; CDR3 protein: CASSPTESGSGNTIYF
clone size: once; D gene: TRBD2; J gene: TRBJ2-5; V gene: TRBV7-9; CDR3 DNA: TGTGCCAGCAGCCCAAGCGGGAGGGGAGAGACCCAGTACTTC; CDR3 protein: CASSPSGRGETQYF
clone size: NA; D gene: NA; J gene: TRBJ2-7; V gene: TRBV30; CDR3 DNA: TGTGCCTGGAGTGAGATAGCGGTTCTCTACGAGCAGTACTTC; CDR3 protein: CAWSEIAVLYEQYF
clone size: NA; D gene: NA; J gene: TRBJ2-7; V gene: TRBV28; CDR3 DNA: TGTGCCAGCAGACGGGACTCCCCCGAGCAGTACTTC; CDR3 protein: CASRRDSPEQYF
clone size: NA; D gene: TRBD2; J gene: TRBJ2-2; V gene: TRBV5-6; CDR3 DNA: TGTGCCAGCAGCCCACTGGGACTAGCGGGGCCTACCGGGGAGCTGTTTTTT; CDR3 protein: CASSPLGLAGPTGELFF
clone size: NA; D gene: NA; J gene: TRBJ1-5; V gene: TRBV27; CDR3 DNA: TGTGCCAGCAGTTTAACCGGTTTAAATCAGCCCCAGCATTTT; CDR3 protein: CASSLTGLNQPQHF
clone size: NA; D gene: NA; J gene: TRBJ2-2; V gene: TRBV9; CDR3 DNA: TGTGCCAGCGGGTGGGAAGGTAACACCGGGGAGCTGTTTTTT; CDR3 protein: CASGWEGNTGELFF
clone size: NA; D gene: NA; J gene: TRBJ1-1; V gene: TRBV30; CDR3 DNA: TGTGCCTGGAGTCAATGGGTACACACTGAAGCTTTCTTT; CDR3 protein: CAWSQWVHTEAFF
clone size: once; D gene: NA; J gene: TRBJ1-2; V gene: TRBV4-3; CDR3 DNA: TGCGCCAGCAGCCAAGATCAGGGAGACTATGGCTACACCTTC; CDR3 protein: CASSQDQGDYGYTF
clone size: NA; D gene: NA; J gene: TRBJ1-4; V gene: TRBV19; CDR3 DNA: TGTGCCAGTAGAGCCTGGGGGGACTTCGGGACGGATGAAAAACTGTTTTTT; CDR3 protein: CASRAWGDFGTDEKLFF
clone size: once; D gene: TRBD2; J gene: TRBJ2-1; V gene: TRBV27; CDR3 DNA: TGTGCCAGCAGTTTATCGGCTAGCGGGAACAATGAGCAGTTCTTC; CDR3 protein: CASSLSASGNNEQFF
clone size: NA; D gene: NA; J gene: TRBJ1-1; V gene: TRBV9; CDR3 DNA: TGTGCCAGCAGCGGCGAAGAGGACGGGGTTTTTGGAGCTTTCTTT; CDR3 protein: CASSGEEDGVFGAFF
clone size: NA; D gene: TRBD1; J gene: TRBJ2-7; V gene: TRBV28; CDR3 DNA: TGTGCCAGCCGGACAGGGGGCTCCTACGAGCAGTACTTC; CDR3 protein: CASRTGGSYEQYF
clone size: NA; D gene: NA; J gene: TRBJ1-5; V gene: TRBV6-6; CDR3 DNA: TGTGCCAGCAGGGAAATATCGCCTGAGCCCCAGCATTTT; CDR3 protein: CASREISPEPQHF
clone size: NA; D gene: NA; J gene: TRBJ2-5; V gene: TRBV9; CDR3 DNA: TGTGCCAGCAGCTACGCGGACGGTCAAGAGACCCAGTACTTC; CDR3 protein: CASSYADGQETQYF